This paragraph covers one T cell receptor beta chain sequence. What it binds is unknown. Libraries were prepared by immunoSEQ multiplex PCR; TCRdb keeps only in-frame clonotypes and omits some of them. The sample has about 120,000 clones, 80% to 90% seen once. The sample belongs to a study of PD-L1 blockade in urothelial cancer. Time point denoted: peripheral blood 6 weeks after treatment start. Patients suffered from locally advanced or metastatic urothelial carcinoma. Sample contribution per patient ranged from 1 to 8, covering pretreatment and on-treatment. The CDR3 totals 15 residues. V lost 4 bases, J lost 1 base, and 4 bases stayed unmatched. In germline, CDR1 is SGDLS, CDR2 YYNGEE. Study-wide results and limits: Blood clones associated with the tumor expanded more at 3 weeks in durable-benefit patients.

The sequence was collected from a man in his fifties or sixties with urothelial cancer. Source: PBMCs, taken around atezolizumab (anti-PD-L1) treatment. This chain connects TRBV9 to TRBJ1-3, with 8 nucleotides matching TRBD1. CDR3 in DNA: TGTGCCAGCAGCTCTTGGACAGGGTCTGGAAACACCATATATTTT. Translated: CASSSWTGSGNTIYF.